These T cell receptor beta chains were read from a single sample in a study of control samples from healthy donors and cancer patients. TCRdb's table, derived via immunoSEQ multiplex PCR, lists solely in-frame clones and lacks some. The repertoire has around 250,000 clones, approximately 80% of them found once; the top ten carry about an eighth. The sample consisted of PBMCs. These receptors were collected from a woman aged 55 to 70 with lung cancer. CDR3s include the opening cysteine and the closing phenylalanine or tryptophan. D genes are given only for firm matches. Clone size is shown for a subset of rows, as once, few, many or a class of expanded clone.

DNA: TGTGCCACCAGTGATCCGGCACGGAAAGAGACCCAGTACTTC
CDR3: CATSDPARKETQYF
J: TRBJ2-5
D: NA
V: TRBV24-1
size: once

DNA: TGTGCCAGCAGCTCGGGACTAGCGGAAGAGACCCAGTACTTC
CDR3: CASSSGLAEETQYF
J: TRBJ2-5
D: TRBD2
V: TRBV11-2
size: NA

DNA: TGTGCCAGCAGCTTACCGGGGGCAGCTGGGGCCAACGTCCTGACTTTC
CDR3: CASSLPGAAGANVLTF
J: TRBJ2-6
D: NA
V: TRBV7-8
size: NA

DNA: TGTGCCAGCAGCCAAAGCCTTACAGTGCTATCGAACACCGGGGAGCTGTTTTTT
CDR3: CASSQSLTVLSNTGELFF
J: TRBJ2-2
D: NA
V: TRBV4-2
size: NA

DNA: TGTGCCAGCAGTTTAAAAGGGCTGGGTGAAAAACTGTTTTTT
CDR3: CASSLKGLGEKLFF
J: TRBJ1-4
D: NA
V: TRBV27
size: NA

DNA: TGTGCCAGCAGTGAATTTATAGGGACAGGGATGAACTTC
CDR3: CASSEFIGTGMNF
J: TRBJ2-5
D: TRBD1
V: TRBV6-1
size: once

DNA: TGTGCCAGCAGCCCGACAGGTCTTAGCAATCAGCCCCAGCATTTT
CDR3: CASSPTGLSNQPQHF
J: TRBJ1-5
D: NA
V: TRBV6-4
size: once

DNA: TGTGCCAGCAGCGCAGGACATTCGATCGGGGGAGAGCAGTTCTTC
CDR3: CASSAGHSIGGEQFF
J: TRBJ2-1
D: NA
V: TRBV9
size: NA

DNA: TGCGCCAGCAGCTCACAGGGGTTAGGAACTCCAACTAATGAAAAACTGTTTTTT
CDR3: CASSSQGLGTPTNEKLFF
J: TRBJ1-4
D: TRBD1
V: TRBV5-1
size: NA

DNA: TGTGCCAGCAGCGCCGGGGGTACGGGAGCTTTCTTT
CDR3: CASSAGGTGAFF
J: TRBJ1-1
D: NA
V: TRBV12-3/TRBV12-4
size: NA

DNA: TGTGCCAGCAGTTTCGGACAGAGTCATCAGCCCCAGCATTTT
CDR3: CASSFGQSHQPQHF
J: TRBJ1-5
D: NA
V: TRBV6-2/TRBV6-3
size: NA

DNA: TGTGCCAGCAGCTTGGCCCTAGCGGGAGGGGTGGAGACCCAGTACTTC
CDR3: CASSLALAGGVETQYF
J: TRBJ2-5
D: TRBD2
V: TRBV5-5
size: once

DNA: TGTGCCAGCAGAATTAGCGGGAGGGCCGGAAATGAGCAGTTCTTC
CDR3: CASRISGRAGNEQFF
J: TRBJ2-1
D: TRBD2
V: TRBV6-5
size: once

DNA: TGTGCCAGCTCAGAAAGCTCCTACGAGCAGTACTTC
CDR3: CASSESSYEQYF
J: TRBJ2-7
D: NA
V: TRBV28
size: NA

DNA: TGTGCCACCGGGGGGACAGGTCCGAACACTGAAGCTTTCTTT
CDR3: CATGGTGPNTEAFF
J: TRBJ1-1
D: TRBD1
V: TRBV7-9
size: NA

DNA: TGTGCCAGCAGCTTAAAGCCAGATAGTAGCAATCAGCCCCAGCATTTT
CDR3: CASSLKPDSSNQPQHF
J: TRBJ1-5
D: NA
V: TRBV21-1
size: NA